A single sample is the source of the 22 T cell receptor beta chains below, sequenced in a study of blood T cell repertoires in COVID-19. Sequencing was performed with immunoSEQ multiplex PCR; in TCRdb, only in-frame clones are kept and a portion is missing. Here the sample spans 85,000 to 100,000 clones, 86% being singletons. Sequences were obtained from peripheral blood. These receptors were taken from a man aged 50 to 59 with active or convalescent COVID-19.

CDR3 sequence reads: CASSLVAGVDEQFF. DNA for the CDR3: TGCGCCAGCAGCTTGGTGGCAGGGGTCGATGAGCAGTTCTTC. The V and J genes are TRBV5-1 and TRBJ2-1; the D gene is possibly TRBD1 (6 bases). V was shortened by 0 bases and J by 8 bases, with 12 bases between the two germline ends. This CDR3 has 14 amino acids. Germline values: CDR1 SGHRS, CDR2 YFSETQ. The whole variable domain, remainder taken from reference TRBV5-1 and TRBJ2-1, is KAGVTQTPRYLIKTRGQQVTLSCSPISGHRSVSWYQQTPGQGLQFLFEYFSETQRNKGNFPGRFSGRQFSNSRSEMNVSTLELGDSALYLCASSLVAGVDEQFFGPGTRLTVL.

The V gene is TRBV5-4, the J gene TRBJ1-1; D is uncertain. Germline CDR1 is SGHNT and CDR2 is YYREEE (reference sequence). Trimming removed 0 bases at V and 0 bases at J, with 6 bases between. This CDR3 region has 14 residues. The CDR3 protein is CASSLVGMNTEAFF. In DNA form, the CDR3 reads TGTGCCAGCAGCTTGGTGGGCATGAACACTGAAGCTTTCTTT.

The chain joins TRBV5-5 to TRBJ2-1; 10 bases agree with TRBD1. Trimming cost V 4 bases and J 4 bases; bases outside gene matches: 5. The CDR3 loop spans 15 amino acids. From germline, CDR1 is SGHKS and CDR2 YYEKEE (reference sequence). CDR3 in amino acids: CASSRTGGLYNEQFF. In DNA form, the CDR3 reads TGTGCCAGCAGCCGGACAGGGGGTTTGTACAATGAGCAGTTCTTC.

This chain connects TRBV30 to TRBJ2-6; 8 positions agree with TRBD1. Germline V gene data show CDR1 as GTSNPN and CDR2 as SVGIG (reference sequence). V gave up 0 bases and J gave up 0 bases; unmatched junction bases: 13. CDR3 length equals 20 residues. CDR3 loop: CAWSVWPRTGSSSGANVLTF. CDR3 nucleotides: TGTGCCTGGAGTGTATGGCCGAGGACAGGGTCGAGCTCTGGGGCCAACGTCCTGACTTTC. The full variable domain, rest sourced from reference TRBV30 and TRBJ2-6, is SQTIHQWPATLVQPVGSPLSLECTVEGTSNPNLYWYRQAAGRGLQLLFYSVGIGQISSEVPQNLSASRPQDRQFILSSKKLLLSDSGFYLCAWSVWPRTGSSSGANVLTFGAGSRLTVL.

This clone occurred once. The chain recombines TRBV30 with TRBJ2-5; TRBD1 aligns across 12 bases. V was clipped by 2 bases and J by 4 bases; unmatched bases: 5. Germline V gene data show CDR1 as GTSNPN and CDR2 as SVGIG (reference sequence). This CDR3 region has 15 residues. CDR3 loop: CAWSPGQGALETQYF. The CDR3 DNA reads as TGTGCCTGGAGTCCGGGACAGGGGGCTTTAGAGACCCAGTACTTC.

This sequence joins TRBV11-2 and TRBJ2-7; D is uncertain. V was clipped by 2 bases and J by 0 bases, with 20 bases between them. This CDR3 is built from 18 residues. Germline V CDR1 and CDR2: SGHAT, FQNNGV. The CDR3 coding sequence is TGTGCCAGCAGCTTATCTTGGGTAGATGCAGGCCGCTCCTACGAGCAGTACTTC. Amino acids: CASSLSWVDAGRSYEQYF.

As concerns this clone: Different DNA sequences within this sample yield the same CDR3. This chain joins TRBV5-1 and TRBJ1-2, with 11 bases identical to TRBD1. The CDR3 sequence is 15 residues long. The V segment lost 4 bases and the J segment 3 bases; nucleotides outside the gene matches: 5. Per germline, CDR1 SGHRS and CDR2 YFSETQ. CDR3 protein: CASSPRTGGDYGYTF. DNA of the CDR3: TGCGCCAGCAGCCCGCGGACAGGGGGCGACTATGGCTACACCTTC.

This clone was counted a single time. This chain uses TRBV18 with TRBJ2-7, with 9 bases that match TRBD1. The CDR3 has 15 amino acids. V was clipped by 2 bases and J by 0 bases; unmatched bases: 2. The V gene's germline CDR1 is KGHSH and CDR2 LQKENI. The CDR3 DNA reads TGTGCCAGCTCACCAGACAGGGGGACCTCCTACGAGCAGTACTTC. This sequence encodes CASSPDRGTSYEQYF.

The V gene is TRBV24-1, the J gene TRBJ1-5; D is perhaps TRBD1 (6 bases). Germline V gene sequence: CDR1 KGHDR, CDR2 SFDVKD. V lost 7 bases to trimming and J lost 2 bases, with 8 bases between them. This CDR3 has 13 residues. The CDR3 region is CATSAGGNQPQHF. CDR3 in DNA: TGTGCCACCAGCGCAGGGGGCAATCAGCCCCAGCATTTT.

The chain uses TRBV5-1 and TRBJ2-2; 10 positions agree with TRBD2. The CDR3 covers 16 residues. Trimming at V came to 4 bases and at J to 0 bases, leaving 3 bases not matched to a gene. Germline V gives CDR1 SGHRS, CDR2 YFSETQ. CDR3 amino acids: CASSPSGGSNTGELFF. The CDR3 DNA reads as TGCGCCAGCAGCCCTAGCGGGGGCTCGAACACCGGGGAGCTGTTTTTT.

This clone was seen only a few times. This chain joins TRBV6-2 or TRBV6-3 and TRBJ2-7; the D is unclear. V lost 5 bases to trimming and J lost 2 bases, with 10 bases between them. From germline, CDR1 is MNHEY and CDR2 SVGEGT. The CDR3 has 13 residues. The CDR3 loop reads CASSLAATYEQYF. CDR3 sequence (DNA): TGTGCCAGCAGTCTGGCGGCTACCTACGAGCAGTACTTC.

V is TRBV4-2 and J is TRBJ2-2; D not resolved. From germline, CDR1 is LGHNA and CDR2 YNFKEQ. With 0 bases removed from V and 4 bases from J, the gap between germline ends came to 12 bases. The CDR3 sequence is 16 residues long. CDR3 coding DNA: TGTGCCAGCAGCCAAGATGCGGCGGATGTCACCGGGGAGCTGTTTTTT. Amino acids: CASSQDAADVTGELFF.

This clone was recorded once. This chain connects TRBV7-2 to TRBJ2-1; 12 nucleotides align to TRBD2. Trimming took 1 base from V and 0 from J; bases not matched to a gene: 4. This CDR3 is built from 18 residues. Germline V gene data show CDR1 as SGHTA and CDR2 as FQGNSA. In DNA, the CDR3 is TGTGCCAGCAGCTTAGATCCTAGCGGGGGGGTCTCCTACAATGAGCAGTTCTTC. Its protein product is CASSLDPSGGVSYNEQFF.

This clone was found a few times. The rearrangement uses TRBV7-9 and TRBJ1-2; D gene uncertain. The germline gives CDR1 SEHNR, CDR2 FQNEAQ (reference sequence). V was pared by 1 base and J by 3 bases, with 9 bases between. This CDR3 region has 14 residues. This CDR3 reads CASSLGSEHYGYTF. The CDR3, as DNA: TGTGCCAGCAGCTTAGGTAGCGAGCACTATGGCTACACCTTC.

This clone was seen only a few times. CDR3: CASNNRAGNSPLHF. The CDR3 nucleotides are TGTGCCAGTAATAATCGAGCGGGGAATTCACCCCTCCACTTT. The chain combines TRBV19 with TRBJ1-6, with D unclear. Trimming took off 7 bases at V and 7 bases at J, with 14 bases between the two ends. There are 14 residues in the CDR3. CDR1 LNHDA and CDR2 SQIVND come from the germline V gene (reference sequence).

The J gene is TRBJ2-6, the V gene TRBV3-1 (or the pseudogene TRBV3-2), with TRBD2 identical over 11 bases. CDR3 length equals 19 residues. V was clipped by 3 bases and J by 0 bases; unmatched bases: 7. Looked up from germline, CDR1 is LGHDT and CDR2 is YNNKEL (reference sequence). This CDR3 is CASSHLWTSGRSGANVLTF. The CDR3 coding sequence is TGTGCCAGCAGCCACTTATGGACTAGCGGGCGCTCTGGGGCCAACGTCCTGACTTTC.

The chain links TRBV30 to TRBJ2-6; the D is unclear. V gave up 3 bases and J gave up 2 bases, with 5 bases separating them. The CDR3 covers 13 residues. CDR1 and CDR2 from the germline V gene are GTSNPN and SVGIG (reference sequence). CDR3 nucleotide sequence: TGTGCCTGGAGAACACCTGGGGCCAACGTCCTGACTTTC. This translates into CAWRTPGANVLTF.

V gene TRBV30 combines with J gene TRBJ2-1; a possible D gene is TRBD1 (5 bases). The ends were cut back, 2 bases at V and 7 bases at J, with 9 bases in the middle. This CDR3 region has 12 residues. CDR1 is GTSNPN, CDR2 SVGIG, per germline (reference sequence). CDR3 bases: TGTGCCTGGAGTCCAAGGGGAAATGAGCAGTTCTTC. It is translated as CAWSPRGNEQFF.

The chain carries TRBV6-2 or TRBV6-3 and TRBJ2-1; 10 bases agree with TRBD2. This CDR3 is 16 amino acids long. With 0 bases clipped from V and 4 bases from J, the junction kept 3 bases outside the gene matches. Germline assignment: CDR1 MNHEY and CDR2 SVGEGT. CDR3 sequence reads: CASSYSSSGGYNEQFF. CDR3 coding DNA: TGTGCCAGCAGTTACTCGAGTAGCGGGGGGTACAATGAGCAGTTCTTC.

This clone has just one count. The rearrangement joins TRBV30 to TRBJ1-6, with D maybe TRBD1 (6 bases). CDR3 length: 15 amino acids. Per germline, CDR1 GTSNPN and CDR2 SVGIG (reference sequence). Between the trimmed V and J ends, which lost 5 bases and 5 bases, there was a span of 16 bases. This CDR3 is CAWGDWTADNSPLHF. CDR3 nucleotides: TGTGCCTGGGGGGATTGGACAGCGGATAATTCACCCCTCCACTTT.

The CDR3 is CSVGDRTNTIYF. CDR3 DNA: TGCAGCGTTGGGGACAGAACAAACACCATATATTTT. The gene calls are TRBV29-1 and TRBJ1-3, with 7 bases that match TRBD1. Germline-derived CDR1 and CDR2 are SQVTM and ANQGSEA. The CDR3 has 12 amino acids. Trimming cost V 4 bases and J 6 bases; bases outside gene matches: 3.

The chain employs TRBV2 and TRBJ2-7; 7 bases line up with TRBD1. Germline CDR1 is SNHLY and CDR2 is FYNNEI. The CDR3 contains 13 residues. V shed 6 bases, J shed 5 bases, and the junction held 7 bases outside the gene matches. The CDR3 loop reads CASRKDRNHEQYF. The CDR3 DNA reads TGTGCCAGCAGGAAGGACAGGAACCACGAGCAGTACTTC. Drawing the rest from reference TRBV2 and TRBJ2-7, the complete variable domain is EPEVTQTPSHQVTQMGQEVILRCVPISNHLYFYWYRQILGQKVEFLVSFYNNEISEKSEIFDDQFSVERPDGSNFTLKIRSTKLEDSAMYFCASRKDRNHEQYFGPGTRLTVT.